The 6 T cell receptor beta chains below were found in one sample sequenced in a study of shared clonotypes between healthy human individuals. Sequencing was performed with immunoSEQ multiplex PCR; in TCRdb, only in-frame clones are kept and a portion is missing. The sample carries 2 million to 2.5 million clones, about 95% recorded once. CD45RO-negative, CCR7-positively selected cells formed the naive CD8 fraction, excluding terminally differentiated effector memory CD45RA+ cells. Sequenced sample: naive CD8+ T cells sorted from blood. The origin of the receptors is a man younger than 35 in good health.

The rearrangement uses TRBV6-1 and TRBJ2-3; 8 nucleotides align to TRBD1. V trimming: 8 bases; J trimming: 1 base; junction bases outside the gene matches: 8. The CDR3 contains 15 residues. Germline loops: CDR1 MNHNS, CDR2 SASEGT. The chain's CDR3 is CASSGGAVRTDTQYF. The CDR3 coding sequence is TGTGCCAGCTCAGGGGGCGCAGTGCGCACAGATACGCAGTATTTT.

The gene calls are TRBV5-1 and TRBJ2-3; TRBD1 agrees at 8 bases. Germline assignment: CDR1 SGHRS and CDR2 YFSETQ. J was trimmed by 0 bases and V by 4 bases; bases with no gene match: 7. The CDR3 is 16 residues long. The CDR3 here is CASSIGQGGSTDTQYF. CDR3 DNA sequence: TGCGCCAGCAGCATAGGACAGGGTGGTAGCACAGATACGCAGTATTTT. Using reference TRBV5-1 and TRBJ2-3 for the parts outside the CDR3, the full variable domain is KAGVTQTPRYLIKTRGQQVTLSCSPISGHRSVSWYQQTPGQGLQFLFEYFSETQRNKGNFPGRFSGRQFSNSRSEMNVSTLELGDSALYLCASSIGQGGSTDTQYFGPGTRLTVL.

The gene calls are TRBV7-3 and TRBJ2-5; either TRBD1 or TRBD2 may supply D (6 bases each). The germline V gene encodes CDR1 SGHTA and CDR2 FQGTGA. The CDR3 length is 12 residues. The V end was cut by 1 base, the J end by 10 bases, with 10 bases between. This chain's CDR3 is CASSLNGGVQYF. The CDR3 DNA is TGTGCCAGCAGCTTAAACGGGGGCGTCCAGTACTTC.

CDR3: CASSASGGSEQFF. As DNA, the CDR3 is TGTGCCAGCAGCGCTAGCGGGGGTTCTGAGCAGTTCTTC. The rearrangement uses TRBV9 and TRBJ2-1; the match to TRBD2 covers 10 bases. Germline V lookup: CDR1 SGDLS, CDR2 YYNGEE. The CDR3 spans 13 residues. V lost 3 bases and J lost 9; bases outside the gene matches: 3.

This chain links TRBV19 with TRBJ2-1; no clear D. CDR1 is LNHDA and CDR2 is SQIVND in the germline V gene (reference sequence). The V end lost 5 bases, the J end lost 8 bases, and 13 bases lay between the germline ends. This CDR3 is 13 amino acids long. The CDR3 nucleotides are TGTGCCAGTAGTCTGCTGTATTTCCATGAGCAGTTCTTC. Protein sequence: CASSLLYFHEQFF. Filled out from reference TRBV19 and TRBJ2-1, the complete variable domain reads DGGITQSPKYLFRKEGQNVTLSCEQNLNHDAMYWYRQDPGQGLRLIYYSQIVNDFQKGDIAEGYSVSREKKESFPLTVTSAQKNPTAFYLCASSLLYFHEQFFGPGTRLTVL.

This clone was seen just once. The CDR3 here is CASRVGLADPYEQYF. In DNA, the CDR3 is TGTGCCAGCAGGGTGGGACTAGCGGACCCCTACGAGCAGTACTTC. V gene TRBV2 combines with J gene TRBJ2-7; 11 bases align to TRBD2. V was pared by 6 bases and J by 2 bases, with 6 bases of the junction left unmatched. The CDR3 consists of 15 residues. The V gene's germline CDR1 is SNHLY and CDR2 FYNNEI.